The TCR beta chain under discussion was sequenced for a study of control samples from healthy donors and cancer patients (dated by TCRdb to about 2020). With respect to this clone: Its antigen remains unidentified. No base quality information exists; no much larger clone differs at one position.

The protocol used for the library was the immunoSEQ multiplex PCR assay. TCRdb stores this immuneACCESS table with in-frame sequences only. Part of the clones is absent; in the studies checked, under half of the shortfall reflects unresolved V genes, and no reason is known for the rest. This sample holds 150,000 to 200,000 clones; roughly nine tenths were observed only once. Approximately 0.7% of the sample is taken by the ten largest. Its CDR3 holds 13 amino acids, cysteine through phenylalanine. Only the CDR3 portion is preserved as DNA: 39 bases, with reading frame beginning at the first base. The receptor chain draws on TRBV21-1 and TRBJ1-5. TRBV21-1 is a listed pseudogene. This clonotype was obtained from a woman in her thirties in good health. Sample: blood. The CDR3 region has the sequence CASSKDSNQPQHF. The bases are TGTGCCAGCAGCAAAGATAGCAATCAGCCCCAGCATTTT.